This T cell receptor beta chain was identified in a study of shared clonotypes between healthy human individuals. About the research overall: Three plates were used per donor for CD4 naive, three for CD4 memory, two for CD8 naive and one for CD8 memory.

On this clone: This sample includes further DNA sequences coding for the same CDR3.

Generated by immunoSEQ multiplex PCR, the TCRdb table keeps only in-frame clones and is missing some. Seen here are about 2,500,000 clones, roughly 92% observed once, and the top ten hold 0.14%. The sequencing sample was made of naive CD4+ T cells sorted from blood. Subset of the sample: CD45RA+ positively selected. This sequence was found in a man aged 18 to 30 in good health.

This CDR3 reads CASSYSGQGPYEQYF. CDR3 in DNA: TGTGCCAGCAGTTACTCGGGACAGGGTCCCTACGAGCAGTACTTC. The chain combines TRBV6-5 with TRBJ2-7, with 9 positions matching TRBD1. The CDR3 covers 15 residues. The trim removed 0 bases at V and 2 bases at J, leaving 2 bases unmatched. CDR1 and CDR2 from the germline V gene are MNHEY and SVGAGI.